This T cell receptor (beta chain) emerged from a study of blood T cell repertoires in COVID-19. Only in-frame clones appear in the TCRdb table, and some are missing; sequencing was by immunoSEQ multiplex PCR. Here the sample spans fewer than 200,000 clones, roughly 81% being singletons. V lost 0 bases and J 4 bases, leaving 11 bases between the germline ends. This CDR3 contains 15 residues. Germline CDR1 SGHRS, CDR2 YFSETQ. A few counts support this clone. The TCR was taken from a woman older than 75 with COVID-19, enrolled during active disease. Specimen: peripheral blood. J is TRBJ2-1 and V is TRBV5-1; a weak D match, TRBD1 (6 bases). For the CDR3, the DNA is TGCGCCAGCAGCTTGGTGGGGACACAGTACAATGAGCAGTTCTTC. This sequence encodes CASSLVGTQYNEQFF.